Following are 32 T cell receptor beta chains from one sample sequenced in a study of blood T cell repertoires in COVID-19 (dated by TCRdb to 2019 to 2021). Preparation of the library involved the immunoSEQ multiplex PCR assay. This is the immuneACCESS table as TCRdb keeps it, with only in-frame sequences that have V and J called. A part of the clones is gone; compared with another copy, unresolved V genes explain less than half, and the rest is unexplained. Present in this sample are 130,000 to 150,000 clones, just under 85% of which were seen just once. About 3.1% of the sample is taken by the ten largest. Sequencing was carried out using peripheral blood. Receptors originate from a woman aged 40 to 49 with active or convalescent COVID-19.

This rearrangement joins TRBV5-1 to TRBJ1-6; no definite D call. V dropped 1 base and J dropped 7 bases, with 9 bases sitting between them. The CDR3 is 14 residues long. Germline V CDR1 and CDR2: SGHRS, YFSETQ. Here the CDR3 DNA reads TGCGCCAGCAGCTTGTCCGGGGTGAATTCACCCCTCCACTTT. Translated: CASSLSGVNSPLHF. Together with reference TRBV5-1 and TRBJ1-6, the CDR3 gives the full variable domain: KAGVTQTPRYLIKTRGQQVTLSCSPISGHRSVSWYQQTPGQGLQFLFEYFSETQRNKGNFPGRFSGRQFSNSRSEMNVSTLELGDSALYLCASSLSGVNSPLHFGNGTRLTVT.

The chain carries TRBV2 and TRBJ2-7; D may be TRBD2 (6 bases). V was trimmed by 8 bases and J by 8 bases, leaving 13 bases between them. This CDR3 has 11 amino acids. CDR1 and CDR2 from the germline V gene are SNHLY and FYNNEI. CDR3 region: CASPTGDQQYF. The CDR3 DNA follows: TGTGCCAGCCCCACGGGGGACCAGCAGTACTTC. Using reference TRBV2 and TRBJ2-7 for the parts outside the CDR3, the full variable domain is EPEVTQTPSHQVTQMGQEVILRCVPISNHLYFYWYRQILGQKVEFLVSFYNNEISEKSEIFDDQFSVERPDGSNFTLKIRSTKLEDSAMYFCASPTGDQQYFGPGTRLTVT.

The rearrangement joins TRBV7-2 to TRBJ2-6; TRBD1 aligns across 7 bases. J gave up 2 bases and V 0 bases, and 4 bases lay outside the gene matches. There are 17 residues in the CDR3. CDR1 and CDR2 (germline): SGHTA, FQGNSA. The CDR3 region has the DNA TGTGCCAGCAGCTTAGCTACCCAGGGGGCTGGGGCCAACGTCCTGACTTTC. It yields the protein CASSLATQGAGANVLTF.

This chain connects TRBV28 to TRBJ1-5, with D perhaps TRBD1 (5 bases). V was cut by 6 bases and J by 7 bases, with 10 bases left in between. This CDR3 has 12 residues. The germline gives CDR1 MDHEN, CDR2 SYDVKM. The CDR3 is CASRGVGQPQHF. The CDR3 bases are TGTGCCAGCAGAGGGGTCGGGCAGCCCCAGCATTTT.

This chain links TRBV4-3 with TRBJ2-3; maybe TRBD2 (5 bases). The CDR3 consists of 15 residues. V was clipped by 5 bases and J by 0 bases, with 12 bases between them. CDR1 LGHNA and CDR2 YSLEER come from the germline V gene. In nucleotides, the CDR3 is TGCGCCAGCAGCTGGACTTTTCCTAGCACAGATACGCAGTATTTT. This encodes CASSWTFPSTDTQYF.

The chain uses TRBV6-5 and TRBJ2-1; TRBD1 matches at 10 bases. The trim removed 0 bases at V and 7 bases at J, leaving 6 bases unmatched. The germline V gene has CDR1 MNHEY and CDR2 SVGAGI. The length of the CDR3 is 16 residues. CDR3 nucleotide sequence: TGTGCCAGCAGTTACTCCCGGACAGGGGGTGGGAATGAGCAGTTCTTC. It translates to CASSYSRTGGGNEQFF.

As DNA, the CDR3 is TGTGCCAGCAGTGAAATGGGGGACAGGTATCAGCCCCAGCATTTT. This encodes CASSEMGDRYQPQHF. The rearrangement uses TRBV6-1 and TRBJ1-5, with TRBD1 identical over 8 bases. V lost 2 bases, J lost 5 bases, and 5 bases stayed unmatched. The CDR3 sequence is 15 residues long. Germline CDR1 and CDR2: MNHNS and SASEGT.

This clone was detected a few times. DNA of the CDR3: TGTGCCAGCAGCCTTACACCCTGGGAGCTGTTTTTT. This translates into CASSLTPWELFF. This sequence joins TRBV9 and TRBJ2-2; D call uncertain. Germline V gives CDR1 SGDLS, CDR2 YYNGEE. The CDR3 is 12 amino acids. V dropped 4 bases and J dropped 9 bases, with 10 bases sitting between them.

The chain uses TRBV6-2 or TRBV6-3 and TRBJ2-1; 9 nucleotides agree with TRBD2. Germline V gene data show CDR1 as MNHEY and CDR2 as SVGEGT. This CDR3 spans 18 amino acids. Unmatched junction bases numbered 12, after V lost 2 bases and J lost 4 bases. CDR3 in amino acids: CASSYTGWASGEYNEQFF. CDR3 nucleotide sequence: TGTGCCAGCAGTTACACGGGTTGGGCTAGCGGGGAATACAATGAGCAGTTCTTC.

This chain uses TRBV2 with TRBJ1-3; D is perhaps TRBD1 (5 bases). V was trimmed by 4 bases and J by 6 bases, leaving 7 bases between them. The CDR3 sequence is 12 residues long. Germline lookup yields CDR1 SNHLY and CDR2 FYNNEI. The CDR3 sequence is CASSAGINTIYF. The CDR3 region has the DNA TGTGCCAGCAGTGCAGGGATAAACACCATATATTTT.

This clone turned up a few times. The junction departs from the called germline gene at one end, perhaps through a read error. The rearrangement joins TRBV18 to TRBJ2-3, with D possibly matching TRBD1 (6 bases). The CDR3 has 14 amino acids. Germline values: CDR1 KGHSH, CDR2 LQKENI. Here the CDR3 DNA reads TGTGCCAACTCAGCGGACAGCTCGACGGATACGCAGTATTTT. As protein: CANSADSSTDTQYF.

The chain has TRBV28 and TRBJ1-2; D might be TRBD1 (6 bases). Trimming left V 8 bases short and J 8 bases short, with 21 bases between. There are 14 residues in the CDR3. Germline V gene lookup returns CDR1 MDHEN and CDR2 SYDVKM. CDR3 in amino acids: CASSNAGGAAGYTF. DNA of the CDR3: TGTGCCAGCTCCAATGCGGGGGGCGCAGCGGGCTACACCTTC.

This clone was counted a few times. The chain uses TRBV4-1 and TRBJ1-2; 12 bases agree with TRBD1. J was trimmed by 4 bases and V by 5 bases; bases with no gene match: 17. CDR1 and CDR2 from the germline V gene are MGHRA and YSYEKL. CDR3 size: 19 residues. The CDR3 nucleotides are TGCGCCAGCAGCGACCCCGGGACAGGGGGCGGGCCCCTAGGCTATGGCTACACCTTC. Translated, it gives CASSDPGTGGGPLGYGYTF.

V gene TRBV2 combines with J gene TRBJ1-2; D is possibly TRBD1 (5 bases). The germline V gene has CDR1 SNHLY and CDR2 FYNNEI. V lost 7 bases and J 4 bases, leaving 10 bases between the germline ends. This CDR3 contains 12 residues. DNA for the CDR3: TGTGCCAGCACCGACGACAGCTATGGCTACACCTTC. Residues: CASTDDSYGYTF.

The gene calls are TRBV4-1 and TRBJ1-6; D remains unclear. Germline CDR1 and CDR2: MGHRA and YSYEKL. Trimming pared 2 bases from V and 7 bases from J, leaving 21 bases between. The CDR3 is made up of 18 amino acids. The CDR3 loop is CASSQRPFGLAENSPLHF. CDR3 DNA sequence: TGCGCCAGCAGCCAAAGGCCCTTTGGACTGGCGGAGAATTCACCCCTCCACTTT.

This clone occurred a few times. The rearrangement uses TRBV5-4 and TRBJ2-1; a possible D gene is TRBD1 (5 bases). Trimming removed 5 bases from V and 5 bases from J, with 14 bases in between. The CDR3 is 14 amino acids. Germline V gene data show CDR1 as SGHNT and CDR2 as YYREEE (reference sequence). CDR3 amino acids: CASRVIGADNEQFF. As DNA, the CDR3 is TGTGCCAGCAGGGTGATAGGGGCTGACAATGAGCAGTTCTTC.

The rearrangement joins TRBV5-4 to TRBJ2-1, with 7 nucleotides matching TRBD1. CDR1 and CDR2 from the germline V gene are SGHNT and YYREEE (reference sequence). The CDR3 length is 12 residues. J lost 7 bases, V lost 4 bases, and 2 bases had no gene match. CDR3 in DNA: TGTGCCAGCAGCCTGACAGGGAATGAGCAGTTCTTC. It translates to CASSLTGNEQFF.

This chain uses TRBV27 with TRBJ2-7, with D possibly matching TRBD2 (6 bases). Between the trimmed V and J ends, which lost 10 bases and 3 bases, there was a span of 22 bases. This CDR3 is built from 15 residues. CDR1 and CDR2 (germline): MNHEY, SMNVEV (reference sequence). The CDR3 region has the DNA TGTGCCACGTCCCGTGGTCGGGTGGGGGGCTACGAGCAGTACTTC. Protein sequence: CATSRGRVGGYEQYF.

This clone has ten or more counts. The chain employs TRBV6-5 and TRBJ2-7, with D perhaps matching TRBD2 (5 bases). Germline CDR1 is MNHEY and CDR2 is SVGAGI. The CDR3 is made up of 13 amino acids. The ends were cut back, 2 bases at V and 5 bases at J, with 10 bases in the middle. The CDR3 region is CASSYLGGDEQYF. In DNA form, the CDR3 reads TGTGCCAGCAGTTACCTTGGAGGCGACGAGCAGTACTTC.

The rearrangement links TRBV15 to TRBJ2-7; D possibly corresponds to TRBD2 (7 bases). V shed 2 bases and J shed 0 bases, with 17 bases lying between them. Germline V gives CDR1 LNHNV, CDR2 YYDKDF (reference sequence). The CDR3 is made up of 17 amino acids. CDR3 sequence: CATSRSGGPYDSYEQYF. The CDR3 region has the DNA TGTGCCACCAGCAGATCCGGGGGGCCTTACGACTCCTACGAGCAGTACTTC.

The chain joins TRBV28 to TRBJ1-5; the match to TRBD1 covers 7 bases. CDR1 and CDR2 from the germline V gene are MDHEN and SYDVKM. V dropped 6 bases and J dropped 5; count of bases not matched to a gene: 10. The CDR3 contains 15 residues. DNA of the CDR3: TGTGCCAGCAGCCTACAGGGGCGTTGGGATCAGCCCCAGCATTTT. Translating it yields CASSLQGRWDQPQHF.

The chain carries TRBV15 and TRBJ2-5, with 11 bases aligning to TRBD2. Germline V gene lookup returns CDR1 LNHNV and CDR2 YYDKDF (reference sequence). Germline trimming cut 4 bases from V and 2 bases from J; bases unmatched to any gene: 6. This CDR3 is built from 16 residues. The CDR3 sequence: CATSKGLAATQETQYF. The DNA for the CDR3 is TGTGCCACCAGCAAGGGACTAGCGGCAACTCAAGAGACCCAGTACTTC.

This clone was counted once. This chain joins TRBV3-1 (or the pseudogene TRBV3-2) and TRBJ2-6; D is unresolved. The CDR3 covers 17 residues. Trimming took 1 base from V and 0 from J, leaving 10 bases between them. The germline V gene has CDR1 LGHDT and CDR2 YNNKEL (reference sequence). The CDR3 here is CASSQVGGTSGANVLTF. The CDR3 coding sequence is TGTGCCAGCAGCCAAGTTGGCGGAACCTCTGGGGCCAACGTCCTGACTTTC.

This clone was observed a single time. This chain links TRBV7-2 with TRBJ1-6; D uncertain. The CDR3 is 12 amino acids. Trimming removed 1 base from V and 9 bases from J, with 4 bases in between. CDR1 and CDR2 (germline): SGHTA, FQGNSA. The CDR3 region is CASSLVSSPLHF. In nucleotides, the CDR3 is TGTGCCAGCAGCTTAGTTAGTTCACCCCTCCACTTT. Supplemented by reference TRBV7-2 and TRBJ1-6, the full variable domain reads GAGVSQSPSNKVTEKGKDVELRCDPISGHTALYWYRQSLGQGLEFLIYFQGNSAPDKSGLPSDRFSAERTGGSVSTLTIQRTQQEDSAVYLCASSLVSSPLHFGNGTRLTVT.

The rearrangement links TRBV6-6 to TRBJ2-1; 11 bases map to TRBD1. This CDR3 comprises 16 residues. CDR1 MNHNY and CDR2 SVGAGI come from the germline V gene (reference sequence). Trimming removed 2 bases from V and 5 bases from J; junction bases left unmatched: 5. The CDR3 DNA reads TGTGCCAGCAGTTACGCCCCGGGACAGGGGGACAATGAGCAGTTCTTC. Translating gives CASSYAPGQGDNEQFF.

The chain couples TRBV10-3 to TRBJ1-2; tentatively, D is TRBD1 (5 bases). This CDR3 contains 15 residues. Per germline, CDR1 ENHRY and CDR2 SYGVKD. Trimming removed 2 bases from V and 6 bases from J, with 16 bases in between. The CDR3 loop is CAISEGVRGGDGYTF. CDR3 nucleotides: TGTGCCATCAGTGAGGGAGTAAGGGGAGGAGATGGCTACACCTTC.

This chain links TRBV7-9 with TRBJ2-3; 10 bases are a match to TRBD2. V was clipped by 7 bases and J by 1 base; unmatched bases: 8. From germline, CDR1 is SEHNR and CDR2 FQNEAQ (reference sequence). The CDR3 contains 16 residues. The CDR3 DNA reads as TGTGCCAGCACCCCAGGGCTAGCGGGGGGCACAGATACGCAGTATTTT. This sequence encodes CASTPGLAGGTDTQYF.

The count of this clone is one. The rearrangement joins TRBV28 to TRBJ2-5, with 10 bases identical to TRBD2. CDR3 length equals 14 residues. Germline-derived CDR1 and CDR2 are MDHEN and SYDVKM. After removal of 6 bases from V and 4 bases from J, the junction contained 5 bases not matched to a gene. The CDR3 here is CASSERGGRETQYF. The DNA of the CDR3 is TGTGCCAGCAGCGAGCGGGGGGGCCGAGAGACCCAGTACTTC.

V usage is TRBV13 and J usage is TRBJ2-5; 7 positions match TRBD2. The V gene's germline CDR1 is PRHDT and CDR2 FYEKMQ (reference sequence). CDR3 length equals 15 residues. The J segment lost 5 bases and the V segment lost 5 bases, leaving 11 bases of the junction unmatched. In DNA form, the CDR3 reads TGTGCCAGCAGCGGACGGACTAGTGCAGGGGAGACCCAGTACTTC. Protein: CASSGRTSAGETQYF.

The V call is TRBV9, the J call TRBJ2-5, with unresolved D. Germline V gene sequence: CDR1 SGDLS, CDR2 YYNGEE. V lost 4 bases and J lost 5, with 9 bases in between. There are 12 residues in the CDR3. The chain's CDR3 is CASSPSQETQYF. The CDR3 DNA reads TGTGCCAGCAGCCCTTCGCAGGAGACCCAGTACTTC.

This chain links TRBV28 with TRBJ2-5; TRBD1 is a possible D gene (6 bases). This CDR3 contains 13 residues. The V end was cut by 5 bases, the J end by 2 bases, with 9 bases between. Per germline, CDR1 MDHEN and CDR2 SYDVKM. CDR3 DNA sequence: TGTGCCAGCAGTGGACAGCTGCAAGAGACCCAGTACTTC. Its translation is CASSGQLQETQYF.

The chain joins TRBV27 to TRBJ2-3, with D maybe TRBD1 (5 bases). Germline V lookup: CDR1 MNHEY, CDR2 SMNVEV (reference sequence). The CDR3 spans 14 residues. V gave up 2 bases and J gave up 3 bases, with 9 bases separating them. In DNA, the CDR3 is TGTGCCAGCAGTTTAACCCAGGGAACAGATACGCAGTATTTT. It translates to CASSLTQGTDTQYF.